A selection of T cell receptor beta chains follows, all from one sample in a study of blood T cell repertoires in COVID-19. The method was immunoSEQ multiplex PCR; TCRdb's version includes in-frame clones alone and lacks a portion of them. Of approximately 200,000 clones listed, about nine tenths are singletons. Sequenced: PBMCs or T cells enriched from blood (not recorded which). The receptor source for this set is a man aged 18-30 years with acute COVID-19. The CDR3 runs from the conserved cysteine through the conserved F or W. D genes are given only for firm matches. Expanded clones get a size class; other rows say once, few or many, or leave the size out.

v_call: TRBV19; cdr3_length: 13; j_call: TRBJ1-2; d_call: .; clone_size: .; cdr3_aa: CASSIPGVHGYTF; cdr3_nt: TGTGCCAGTAGTATACCGGGGGTACATGGCTACACCTTC
v_call: TRBV30; cdr3_length: 14; j_call: TRBJ2-7; d_call: TRBD1; clone_size: .; cdr3_aa: CAWSTPWTGYEQYF; cdr3_nt: TGTGCCTGGAGTACTCCCTGGACAGGGTACGAGCAGTACTTC
v_call: TRBV5-5; cdr3_length: 14; j_call: TRBJ2-7; d_call: .; clone_size: once; cdr3_aa: CASSPGQLTYEQYF; cdr3_nt: TGTGCCAGCAGCCCCGGACAGCTAACCTACGAGCAGTACTTC
v_call: TRBV18; cdr3_length: 14; j_call: TRBJ1-4; d_call: TRBD1; clone_size: .; cdr3_aa: CASSRQGREEKLFF; cdr3_nt: TGTGCCAGCTCACGACAGGGCCGCGAGGAAAAACTGTTTTTT
v_call: TRBV6-2/TRBV6-3; cdr3_length: 15; j_call: TRBJ1-2; d_call: TRBD1; clone_size: once; cdr3_aa: CASSYLGTVVYGYTF; cdr3_nt: TGTGCCAGCAGTTACTTAGGGACAGTCGTGTATGGCTACACCTTC
v_call: TRBV2; cdr3_length: 13; j_call: TRBJ1-2; d_call: .; clone_size: .; cdr3_aa: CAGRQETNYGYTF; cdr3_nt: TGTGCCGGGCGACAGGAAACTAACTATGGCTACACCTTC
v_call: TRBV30; cdr3_length: 15; j_call: TRBJ1-1; d_call: TRBD1; clone_size: .; cdr3_aa: CAWSVLTGPNSEAFF; cdr3_nt: TGTGCCTGGAGTGTTCTGACAGGGCCTAACTCTGAAGCTTTCTTT
v_call: TRBV27; cdr3_length: 16; j_call: TRBJ2-2; d_call: TRBD2; clone_size: .; cdr3_aa: CASSFLRLAGAGELFF; cdr3_nt: TGTGCCAGCAGTTTCCTTCGGCTAGCGGGAGCCGGGGAGCTGTTTTTT
v_call: TRBV2; cdr3_length: 15; j_call: TRBJ2-6; d_call: .; clone_size: .; cdr3_aa: CASILQDSGANVLTF; cdr3_nt: TGTGCCAGCATTTTGCAGGACTCTGGGGCCAACGTCCTGACTTTC
v_call: TRBV6-2/TRBV6-3; cdr3_length: 13; j_call: TRBJ1-2; d_call: .; clone_size: .; cdr3_aa: CASSPQGIYGYTF; cdr3_nt: TGTGCCAGCAGTCCCCAGGGAATCTATGGCTACACCTTC
v_call: TRBV21-1; cdr3_length: 20; j_call: TRBJ2-1; d_call: .; clone_size: .; cdr3_aa: CASSKRTGKNSGSSYNEQFF; cdr3_nt: TGTGCCAGCAGCAAACGGACAGGGAAAAATAGCGGGAGCTCCTACAATGAGCAGTTCTTC
v_call: TRBV12-3/TRBV12-4; cdr3_length: 12; j_call: TRBJ2-7; d_call: .; clone_size: .; cdr3_aa: CASSFHSGEQYF; cdr3_nt: TGTGCCAGCAGTTTCCATAGTGGCGAGCAGTACTTC
v_call: TRBV7-9; cdr3_length: 15; j_call: TRBJ2-7; d_call: .; clone_size: .; cdr3_aa: CASTSVQGMGYEQYF; cdr3_nt: TGTGCCAGCACTTCCGTGCAGGGTATGGGCTACGAGCAGTACTTC
v_call: TRBV28; cdr3_length: 16; j_call: TRBJ2-7; d_call: TRBD1; clone_size: .; cdr3_aa: CASSDVTQGPYYEQYF; cdr3_nt: TGTGCCAGCAGTGACGTAACACAGGGGCCGTACTACGAGCAGTACTTC
v_call: TRBV11-3; cdr3_length: 14; j_call: TRBJ2-7; d_call: .; clone_size: .; cdr3_aa: CASSGDISTYEQYF; cdr3_nt: TGTGCCAGCTCAGGGGACATTTCTACCTACGAGCAGTACTTC
v_call: TRBV5-6; cdr3_length: 13; j_call: TRBJ1-1; d_call: .; clone_size: .; cdr3_aa: CASSLGSGTEAFF; cdr3_nt: TGTGCCAGCAGCTTGGGGTCGGGGACTGAAGCTTTCTTT
v_call: TRBV7-9; cdr3_length: 13; j_call: TRBJ1-4; d_call: TRBD1; clone_size: .; cdr3_aa: CASSATGNEKLFF; cdr3_nt: TGTGCCAGCAGCGCGACAGGGAATGAAAAACTGTTTTTT
v_call: TRBV5-1; cdr3_length: 14; j_call: TRBJ1-2; d_call: .; clone_size: .; cdr3_aa: CASSPPDSNYGYTF; cdr3_nt: TGCGCCAGCAGCCCCCCGGACAGCAACTATGGCTACACCTTC
v_call: TRBV6-6; cdr3_length: 13; j_call: TRBJ2-5; d_call: TRBD1; clone_size: .; cdr3_aa: CASRPDRGETQYF; cdr3_nt: TGTGCCAGCAGGCCGGACAGGGGTGAGACCCAGTACTTC
v_call: TRBV24-1; cdr3_length: 19; j_call: TRBJ1-5; d_call: TRBD1; clone_size: .; cdr3_aa: CATSDSGTGGALSNQPQHF; cdr3_nt: TGTGCCACCAGTGACTCCGGGACAGGGGGCGCCTTAAGCAATCAGCCCCAGCATTTT
v_call: TRBV24-1; cdr3_length: 13; j_call: TRBJ2-7; d_call: .; clone_size: .; cdr3_aa: CATSEPSSYEQYF; cdr3_nt: TGTGCCACCAGTGAACCGAGCTCCTACGAGCAGTACTTC
v_call: TRBV28; cdr3_length: 13; j_call: TRBJ1-5; d_call: .; clone_size: .; cdr3_aa: CAIGLGGNQPQHF; cdr3_nt: TGTGCCATAGGCTTGGGCGGGAATCAGCCCCAGCATTTT
v_call: TRBV3-1/TRBV3-2; cdr3_length: 12; j_call: TRBJ2-3; d_call: .; clone_size: .; cdr3_aa: CASGAGYDTQYF; cdr3_nt: TGTGCCAGCGGGGCAGGGTACGACACGCAGTATTTT
v_call: TRBV4-1; cdr3_length: 16; j_call: TRBJ1-2; d_call: .; clone_size: few; cdr3_aa: CASSQPVGTTNYGYTF; cdr3_nt: TGCGCCAGCAGCCAACCGGTTGGTACTACAAACTATGGCTACACCTTC
v_call: TRBV5-1; cdr3_length: 14; j_call: TRBJ2-1; d_call: TRBD2; clone_size: .; cdr3_aa: CASSLGGRRSEQFF; cdr3_nt: TGCGCCAGCAGCTTAGGCGGGAGACGGAGTGAGCAGTTCTTC
v_call: TRBV7-2; cdr3_length: 14; j_call: TRBJ1-2; d_call: TRBD1; clone_size: .; cdr3_aa: CASSETGTGKGYTF; cdr3_nt: TGTGCCAGCAGCGAAACCGGGACAGGGAAAGGCTACACCTTC
v_call: TRBV6-5; cdr3_length: 12; j_call: TRBJ1-1; d_call: .; clone_size: .; cdr3_aa: CASSSSVTEAFF; cdr3_nt: TGTGCCAGCAGTTCGAGCGTCACTGAAGCTTTCTTT
v_call: TRBV7-3; cdr3_length: 14; j_call: TRBJ1-1; d_call: TRBD1; clone_size: few; cdr3_aa: CASRPGGLNTEAFF; cdr3_nt: TGTGCCAGCAGGCCAGGGGGCTTGAACACTGAAGCTTTCTTT
v_call: TRBV18; cdr3_length: 15; j_call: TRBJ2-7; d_call: TRBD1; clone_size: few; cdr3_aa: CASSPQGTARDEQYF; cdr3_nt: TGTGCCAGCTCACCGCAGGGGACAGCTAGGGACGAGCAGTACTTC
v_call: TRBV6-5; cdr3_length: 15; j_call: TRBJ2-1; d_call: TRBD2; clone_size: .; cdr3_aa: CASSRTSGTGNEQFF; cdr3_nt: TGTGCCAGCAGCCGGACTAGCGGGACGGGCAATGAGCAGTTCTTC
v_call: TRBV5-1; cdr3_length: 16; j_call: TRBJ1-2; d_call: .; clone_size: .; cdr3_aa: CASSLVAGVPSYGYTF; cdr3_nt: TGCGCCAGCAGCTTGGTGGCGGGGGTACCGTCATATGGCTACACCTTC
v_call: TRBV6-4; cdr3_length: 17; j_call: TRBJ2-6; d_call: TRBD2; clone_size: .; cdr3_aa: CASSPAGEITGANVLTF; cdr3_nt: TGTGCCAGCAGTCCGGCGGGAGAGATAACTGGGGCCAACGTCCTGACTTTC
v_call: TRBV7-6; cdr3_length: 18; j_call: TRBJ2-1; d_call: TRBD2; clone_size: .; cdr3_aa: CASSLGGRADLKYNEQFF; cdr3_nt: TGTGCCAGCAGCTTAGGCGGGAGGGCAGACCTAAAGTACAATGAGCAGTTCTTC
v_call: TRBV28; cdr3_length: 14; j_call: TRBJ1-3; d_call: .; clone_size: once; cdr3_aa: CASSLPLPGNTIYF; cdr3_nt: TGTGCCAGCAGTTTACCCCTTCCGGGAAACACCATATATTTT
v_call: TRBV18; cdr3_length: 16; j_call: TRBJ2-1; d_call: TRBD2; clone_size: .; cdr3_aa: CASSPTRAGGGYEQFF; cdr3_nt: TGTGCCAGCTCACCCACTAGAGCGGGAGGAGGTTATGAGCAGTTCTTC
v_call: TRBV29-1; cdr3_length: 12; j_call: TRBJ2-1; d_call: TRBD2; clone_size: .; cdr3_aa: CSAPPAGVEQFF; cdr3_nt: TGCAGCGCGCCCCCGGCGGGAGTTGAGCAGTTCTTC
v_call: TRBV25-1; cdr3_length: 16; j_call: TRBJ2-2; d_call: TRBD1; clone_size: few; cdr3_aa: CASSEMTGGETGELFF; cdr3_nt: TGTGCCAGCAGTGAGATGACAGGGGGCGAGACCGGGGAGCTGTTTTTT
v_call: TRBV25-1; cdr3_length: 15; j_call: TRBJ2-2; d_call: TRBD1; clone_size: once; cdr3_aa: CASSVDRGRGGELFF; cdr3_nt: TGTGCCAGCAGTGTTGACAGGGGGCGCGGCGGGGAGCTGTTTTTT
v_call: TRBV4-3; cdr3_length: 20; j_call: TRBJ2-3; d_call: TRBD2; clone_size: .; cdr3_aa: CASSQDYSPELAASTDTQYF; cdr3_nt: TGCGCCAGCAGCCAAGACTATTCCCCAGAACTAGCGGCTAGCACAGATACGCAGTATTTT
v_call: TRBV19; cdr3_length: 15; j_call: TRBJ2-6; d_call: .; clone_size: once; cdr3_aa: CASSIGGPGANVLTF; cdr3_nt: TGTGCCAGTAGTATAGGGGGGCCCGGGGCCAACGTCCTGACTTTC
v_call: TRBV19; cdr3_length: 13; j_call: TRBJ2-1; d_call: .; clone_size: .; cdr3_aa: CASSPSVYNEQFF; cdr3_nt: TGTGCCAGTAGTCCTAGCGTATACAATGAGCAGTTCTTC
v_call: TRBV2; cdr3_length: 14; j_call: TRBJ2-4; d_call: TRBD2; clone_size: .; cdr3_aa: CASSETSGKNIQYF; cdr3_nt: TGTGCCAGCAGTGAGACTAGCGGAAAAAACATTCAGTACTTC
v_call: TRBV7-2; cdr3_length: 16; j_call: TRBJ1-1; d_call: .; clone_size: .; cdr3_aa: CASSLEIRGGNTEAFF; cdr3_nt: TGTGCCAGCAGCTTAGAGATCCGCGGGGGGAACACTGAAGCTTTCTTT
v_call: TRBV10-3; cdr3_length: 14; j_call: TRBJ2-7; d_call: TRBD1; clone_size: .; cdr3_aa: CAISAGQGVHEQYF; cdr3_nt: TGTGCCATCAGTGCGGGGCAGGGGGTCCACGAGCAGTACTTC
v_call: TRBV5-1; cdr3_length: 17; j_call: TRBJ2-6; d_call: TRBD1; clone_size: .; cdr3_aa: CASSSTGDRTGANVLTF; cdr3_nt: TGCGCCAGCAGCTCCACAGGGGACCGGACTGGGGCCAACGTCCTGACTTTC